The clone carrying this TCR beta chain came up a few times. The sample originates from a study of blood T cell repertoires in COVID-19. Study summary: Sites in the United States, Italy and Spain provided acute and convalescent COVID-19 samples. T cells, B-cell-depleted T cells, or PBMCs provided the cDNA or gDNA that served as material.

This CDR3 comprises 17 residues. Germline-derived CDR1 and CDR2 are PRHDT and FYEKMQ (reference sequence). After removal of 4 bases from V and 4 bases from J, the junction contained 15 bases not matched to a gene. In the source study's methods: The assay estimated nucleated cells by amplifying reference gene primers. Using immunoSEQ multiplex PCR, the repertoire was profiled, and TCRdb retains in-frame clones only, with some absent. V, J and clone size are taken as reported in that table, and D and trimming were inferred from the DNA itself. Here the sample spans 130,000 or so clones, approximately 84% being singletons.

The sample taken for sequencing was peripheral blood. The chain has TRBV13 and TRBJ1-2, with 7 positions matching TRBD1. The source is a woman of 80 years or more with acute or convalescent COVID-19. CDR3 sequence: CASSSFRDRARSYGYTF. In nucleotides, the CDR3 is TGTGCCAGCAGCTCTTTCCGGGACAGAGCGAGGAGCTATGGCTACACCTTC.